This TCR beta chain comes out of a study of blood T cell repertoires in COVID-19. Background on the study: Acute and convalescent COVID-19 samples came from the United States, Italy and Spain. PBMCs, B-cell-depleted T cells, or T cells provided the cDNA or gDNA that made up the material.

This clone was found a few times. Authors' methods: Quantification of nucleated cells was approximated via reference gene primer amplification. Generated by immunoSEQ multiplex PCR, the TCRdb table keeps only in-frame clones and is missing some. From that table come the V and J calls and clone size; the DNA was used to work out D and trimming. The sample yields some 190,000 clones, about 76% seen once. The CDR3 covers 15 residues. CDR1 is LNHDA, CDR2 SQIVND, per germline (reference sequence). After removal of 3 bases from V and 7 bases from J, the junction contained 9 bases not matched to a gene. Sequenced: peripheral blood. The source is a woman aged 50 to 60 with active or convalescent COVID-19. The chain joins TRBV19 to TRBJ2-5; the match to TRBD2 covers 9 bases. CDR3 loop: CASSMGLAGPGTQYF. DNA for the CDR3: TGTGCCAGTAGTATGGGGCTAGCGGGGCCAGGGACCCAGTACTTC. The variable domain in full, completed from reference TRBV19 and TRBJ2-5, reads DGGITQSPKYLFRKEGQNVTLSCEQNLNHDAMYWYRQDPGQGLRLIYYSQIVNDFQKGDIAEGYSVSREKKESFPLTVTSAQKNPTAFYLCASSMGLAGPGTQYFGPGTRLLVL.